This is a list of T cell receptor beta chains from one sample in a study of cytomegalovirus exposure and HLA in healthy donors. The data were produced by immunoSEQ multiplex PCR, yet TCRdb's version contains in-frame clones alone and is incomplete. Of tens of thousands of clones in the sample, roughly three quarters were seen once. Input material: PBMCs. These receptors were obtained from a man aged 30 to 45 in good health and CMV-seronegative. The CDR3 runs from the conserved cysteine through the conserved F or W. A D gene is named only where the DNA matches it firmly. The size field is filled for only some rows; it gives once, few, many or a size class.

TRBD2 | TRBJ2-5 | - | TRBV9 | CASSVGTSVGETQYF | TGTGCCAGCAGCGTCGGGACTAGCGTAGGAGAGACCCAGTACTTC
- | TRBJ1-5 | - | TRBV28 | CASKEQGTGNQPQHF | TGTGCCAGCAAAGAGCAGGGTACCGGCAATCAGCCCCAGCATTTT
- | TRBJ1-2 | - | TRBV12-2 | CASRLGVGEDGYTF | TGTGCAAGCCGCTTAGGGGTGGGTGAGGATGGCTACACCTTC
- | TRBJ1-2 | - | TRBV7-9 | CSSTTDGYTF | TGTTCCAGCACCACTGATGGCTACACCTTC
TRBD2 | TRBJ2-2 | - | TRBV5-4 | CASSLSLAGAGELFF | TGTGCCAGCAGCTTGAGCCTAGCGGGAGCCGGGGAGCTGTTTTTT
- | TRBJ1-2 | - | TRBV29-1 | CSVRQDSYYGYTF | TGCAGCGTTCGACAGGACTCTTACTATGGCTACACCTTC
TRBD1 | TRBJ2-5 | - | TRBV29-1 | CSGTGTGDGGTQYF | TGCAGCGGGACGGGGACAGGGGATGGGGGGACCCAGTACTTC
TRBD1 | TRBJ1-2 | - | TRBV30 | CAWGDRFYGYTF | TGTGCCTGGGGGGACAGATTCTATGGCTACACCTTC
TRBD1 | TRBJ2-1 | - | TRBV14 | CASSYLGGQEHKSSYNEQFF | TGTGCCAGCAGCTACCTTGGGGGACAGGAACATAAGAGCTCCTACAATGAGCAGTTCTTC
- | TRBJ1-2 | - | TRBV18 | CASSYYRDGYTF | TGTGCCAGCTCGTACTACAGGGACGGCTACACCTTC
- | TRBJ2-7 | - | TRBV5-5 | CASSLEQGPYEQYF | TGTGCCAGCAGCTTGGAACAGGGACCCTACGAGCAGTACTTC
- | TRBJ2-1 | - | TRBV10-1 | CASANFVGQEQFF | TGCGCCAGTGCGAATTTCGTCGGACAGGAGCAGTTCTTC
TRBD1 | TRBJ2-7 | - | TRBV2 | CASSEALRTGEQYF | TGTGCCAGCAGTGAAGCCCTAAGGACAGGCGAGCAGTACTTC
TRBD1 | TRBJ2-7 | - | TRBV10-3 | CAISGDRGLAHEQYF | TGTGCCATCAGTGGTGACAGGGGGCTAGCCCACGAGCAGTACTTC
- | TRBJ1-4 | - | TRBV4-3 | CASSQVGASGGEKLFF | TGCGCCAGCAGCCAAGTAGGAGCCTCCGGTGGCGAAAAACTGTTTTTT
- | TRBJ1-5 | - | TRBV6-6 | CASSYQGLGQPQHF | TGTGCCAGCAGTTACCAGGGACTAGGACAGCCCCAGCATTTT
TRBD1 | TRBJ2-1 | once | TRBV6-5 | CASRDRGNEQFF | TGTGCCAGCAGAGACAGGGGGAATGAGCAGTTCTTC
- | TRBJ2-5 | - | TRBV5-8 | CASTSRETQYF | TGTGCCAGCACCTCGAGGGAGACCCAGTACTTC
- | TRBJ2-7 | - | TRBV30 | CAWSDNSYEQYF | TGTGCCTGGAGTGACAACAGCTACGAGCAGTACTTC
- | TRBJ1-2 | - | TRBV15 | CATSLNSGDVGGYTF | TGTGCCACCAGTCTAAATTCAGGGGACGTGGGTGGCTACACCTTC
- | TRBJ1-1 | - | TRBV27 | CASSSNRQNTEAFF | TGTGCCAGCAGTTCAAACCGACAGAACACTGAAGCTTTCTTT
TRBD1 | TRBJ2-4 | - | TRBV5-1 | CASSLDGDRLAKNIQYF | TGCGCCAGCAGCTTGGATGGGGACAGGCTAGCCAAAAACATTCAGTACTTC
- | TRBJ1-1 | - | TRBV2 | CASSEASNRGTEAFF | TGTGCCAGCAGTGAGGCCTCAAATAGGGGCACTGAAGCTTTCTTT
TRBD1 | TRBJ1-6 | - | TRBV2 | CASSERGLYNSPLHF | TGTGCCAGCAGTGAAAGGGGGCTATATAATTCACCCCTCCACTTT
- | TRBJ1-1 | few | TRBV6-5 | CASSRGGWENTEAFF | TGTGCCAGCAGTAGGGGGGGTTGGGAGAACACTGAAGCTTTCTTT
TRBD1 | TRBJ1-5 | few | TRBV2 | CASSGTGSNQPQHF | TGTGCCAGCAGCGGGACAGGGAGCAATCAGCCCCAGCATTTT
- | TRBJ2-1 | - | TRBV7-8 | CASSRVPSSYNEQFF | TGTGCCAGCAGCCGCGTGCCTAGCTCCTACAATGAGCAGTTCTTC
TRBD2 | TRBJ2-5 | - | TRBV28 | CASSLGGRARETQYF | TGTGCCAGCAGTTTAGGGGGGAGGGCCAGAGAGACCCAGTACTTC
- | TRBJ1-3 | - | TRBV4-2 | CASSQDISRGRRANTIYF | TGTGCCAGCAGCCAAGATATCTCTCGGGGAAGGCGGGCAAACACCATATATTTT
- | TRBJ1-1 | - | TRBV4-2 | CASSQVGHLTTEAFF | TGTGCCAGCAGCCAAGTGGGACATTTAACGACTGAAGCTTTCTTT
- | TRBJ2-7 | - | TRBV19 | CASSIVGGITYEQYF | TGTGCCAGTAGTATAGTAGGGGGAATCACCTACGAGCAGTACTTC
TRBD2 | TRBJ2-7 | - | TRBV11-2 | CASSPTSGVREQYF | TGTGCCAGCAGTCCCACTAGCGGGGTACGGGAGCAGTACTTC
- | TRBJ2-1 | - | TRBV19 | CASSLQSGNEQFF | TGTGCCAGTAGTTTGCAAAGCGGCAATGAGCAGTTCTTC
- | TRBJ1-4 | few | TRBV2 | CAIKTGSYRANNEKLFF | TGTGCCATAAAAACAGGGAGTTATAGGGCGAATAATGAAAAACTGTTTTTT
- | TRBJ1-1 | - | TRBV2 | CASTGTMNTEAFF | TGTGCCAGTACAGGGACAATGAACACTGAAGCTTTCTTT
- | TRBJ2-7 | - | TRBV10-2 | CASSHPPGLKSYEQYF | TGCGCCAGCAGCCATCCCCCGGGACTCAAGTCCTACGAGCAGTACTTC
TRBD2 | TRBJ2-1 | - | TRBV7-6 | CASSLEGLAGGSPNNEQFF | TGTGCCAGCAGCTTAGAAGGACTAGCGGGAGGTTCCCCCAACAATGAGCAGTTCTTC
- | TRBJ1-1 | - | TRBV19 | CASSIVDSYNTEAFF | TGTGCCAGTAGTATAGTAGACAGCTACAACACTGAAGCTTTCTTT
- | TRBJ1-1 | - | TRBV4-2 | CASSQDLWEARESEAFF | TGTGCCAGCAGCCAAGATCTATGGGAGGCGCGGGAGAGTGAAGCTTTCTTT
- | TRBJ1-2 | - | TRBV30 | CAWSGQTYGYTF | TGTGCCTGGAGTGGACAGACCTATGGCTACACCTTC
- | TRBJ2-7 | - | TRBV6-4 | CASKGQYEQYF | TGTGCCAGCAAGGGGCAGTACGAGCAGTACTTC
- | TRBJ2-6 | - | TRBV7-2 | CASRNVGGGTGANVLTF | TGTGCCAGCAGGAACGTTGGGGGAGGCACTGGGGCCAACGTCCTGACTTTC
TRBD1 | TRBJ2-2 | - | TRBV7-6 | CASADRVRAGELFF | TGTGCCAGCGCTGACAGGGTTCGGGCCGGGGAGCTGTTTTTT
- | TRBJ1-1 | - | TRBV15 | CATRAGMNTEAFF | TGTGCCACACGGGCGGGCATGAACACTGAAGCTTTCTTT
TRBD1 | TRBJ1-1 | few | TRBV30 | CACSPGGGQATEAFF | TGTGCCTGTTCCCCTGGAGGGGGCCAGGCCACTGAAGCTTTCTTT
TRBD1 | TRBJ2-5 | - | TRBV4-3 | CASSLSAGTGSETQYF | TGCGCCAGCAGCCTCTCTGCCGGGACAGGGTCGGAGACCCAGTACTTC
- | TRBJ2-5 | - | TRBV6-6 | CASSYSGGTEETQYF | TGTGCCAGCAGTTACTCCGGGGGAACAGAAGAGACCCAGTACTTC
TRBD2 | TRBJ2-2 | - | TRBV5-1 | CASKREGLTGELFF | TGCGCCAGCAAGCGGGAGGGTTTGACCGGGGAGCTGTTTTTT